The 20 T cell receptor beta chains below come from one sample, sequenced in a study of shared clonotypes between healthy human individuals. The protocol was immunoSEQ multiplex PCR, while the TCRdb copy is restricted to in-frame clones and leaves out a portion. Of 2.3 million or so clones in the sample, roughly 93% are singletons; the top ten hold roughly 0.36%. The specimen was naive CD4+ T cells from PBMCs. Specified subset: CD45RA+ positively selected. These receptors were collected from a man younger than 35 in good health. Some clones in this sample may be carry-over from other donors' samples.

The rearrangement links TRBV2 to TRBJ2-1; maybe TRBD2 (5 bases). CDR3 size: 14 residues. V gave up 4 bases and J gave up 5 bases, with 12 bases separating them. CDR1 and CDR2 from the germline V gene are SNHLY and FYNNEI. In DNA form, the CDR3 reads TGTGCCAGCAGTGGGGCGAGGGTACACAATGAGCAGTTCTTC. Amino acid sequence: CASSGARVHNEQFF.

This clone was recorded only once. The rearrangement uses TRBV6-1 and TRBJ1-3; unclear D gene. V dropped 1 base and J dropped 0 bases, with 4 bases sitting between them. The CDR3 is made up of 14 amino acids. Germline V CDR1 and CDR2: MNHNS, SASEGT. The CDR3 loop is CASSEGDSGNTIYF. CDR3 bases: TGTGCCAGCAGTGAAGGGGACTCTGGAAACACCATATATTTT.

This clone appeared a few times. V usage is TRBV7-9 and J usage is TRBJ1-5; a weak D match, TRBD1 (6 bases). The CDR3 extends over 14 amino acids. Per germline, CDR1 SEHNR and CDR2 FQNEAQ (reference sequence). V was cut by 3 bases and J by 5 bases, with 11 bases left in between. DNA of the CDR3: TGTGCCAGCAGCTTTTGGGACACCGATCAGCCCCAGCATTTT. This gives the protein CASSFWDTDQPQHF.

This rearrangement joins TRBV5-1 to TRBJ2-5, with D possibly matching TRBD1 (5 bases). Trimming cost V 4 bases and J 3 bases, with 22 bases left between them. In germline, CDR1 is SGHRS, CDR2 YFSETQ. The CDR3 has 17 residues. CDR3 nucleotides: TGCGCCAGCAGCAAGGTGCGACAGCTGATAGCTGAAGAGACCCAGTACTTC. Its translation is CASSKVRQLIAEETQYF.

This chain joins TRBV5-1 and TRBJ2-1; a possible D gene is TRBD1 (5 bases). The CDR3 consists of 13 residues. Trimming shortened V by 4 bases and J by 7 bases, and 12 bases separated the two germline ends. Germline CDR1 SGHRS, CDR2 YFSETQ. In nucleotides, the CDR3 is TGCGCCAGCAGCACAAACCCAGGGAATGAGCAGTTCTTC. It is translated as CASSTNPGNEQFF.

The V gene is TRBV9, the J gene TRBJ2-7, with TRBD2 identical over 8 bases. V lost 3 bases, J lost 3 bases, and 8 bases stayed unmatched. The CDR3 is 15 amino acids. Germline assignment: CDR1 SGDLS and CDR2 YYNGEE. The CDR3: CASSGSSGNYYEQYF. CDR3 bases: TGTGCCAGCAGCGGAAGTAGCGGGAACTACTACGAGCAGTACTTC.

This clone was detected only once. This chain links TRBV4-3 with TRBJ2-5, with a possible D match to TRBD1 (7 bases). CDR3 length: 15 residues. The V gene lost 4 bases and the J gene lost 5 bases, with 17 bases spanning the gap. Germline V lookup: CDR1 LGHNA, CDR2 YSLEER. CDR3 loop: CASSLFRGVRETQYF. Here the CDR3 DNA reads TGCGCCAGCAGCCTATTCAGGGGGGTTAGGGAGACCCAGTACTTC.

As regards this clone: The same CDR3 can be traced to other DNA sequences in this sample. V and J are TRBV27 and TRBJ2-7, with a possible D match to TRBD1 (6 bases). V lost 3 bases to trimming and J lost 2 bases, with 14 bases between them. This CDR3 has 15 amino acids. From germline, CDR1 is MNHEY and CDR2 SMNVEV (reference sequence). The CDR3 loop is CASSLGAGGTYEQYF. The CDR3 DNA is TGTGCCAGCAGTTTGGGGGCAGGCGGAACCTACGAGCAGTACTTC.

V and J are TRBV5-4 and TRBJ1-1; D might be TRBD1 (5 bases). The CDR3 consists of 14 residues. From germline, CDR1 is SGHNT and CDR2 YYREEE (reference sequence). With 4 bases removed from V and 0 bases from J, the gap between germline ends came to 10 bases. CDR3 in amino acids: CASSRQQVNTEAFF. The CDR3 bases are TGTGCCAGCAGCCGCCAACAGGTGAACACTGAAGCTTTCTTT.

This chain links TRBV9 with TRBJ2-1; D perhaps matches TRBD1 (6 bases). The V and J ends lost 0 bases and 5 bases respectively, with 12 bases between them. CDR3 length: 15 amino acids. CDR1 SGDLS and CDR2 YYNGEE come from the germline V gene. Written as DNA, the CDR3 is TGTGCCAGCAGCGTAGTTGGCGAGGGGGACAATGAGCAGTTCTTC. This encodes CASSVVGEGDNEQFF.

The chain carries TRBV27 and TRBJ1-2; 7 bases map to TRBD1. This CDR3 spans 14 amino acids. Trimming took 4 bases from V and 9 from J; bases not matched to a gene: 11. Germline-derived CDR1 and CDR2 are MNHEY and SMNVEV (reference sequence). CDR3 protein: CASSSSDRSFSYTF. The CDR3 bases are TGTGCCAGCAGTTCATCGGACAGGAGCTTTAGCTACACCTTC.

The V gene is TRBV5-1, the J gene TRBJ2-1, with D perhaps TRBD2 (6 bases). Germline-derived CDR1 and CDR2 are SGHRS and YFSETQ. The V end lost 3 bases, the J end lost 3 bases, and 10 bases lay between the germline ends. The CDR3 has 14 amino acids. The CDR3 spells CASSYQEGYNEQFF. The CDR3, as DNA: TGCGCCAGCAGCTATCAGGAGGGCTACAATGAGCAGTTCTTC.

In its sample, this clone was seen once. This sequence joins TRBV9 and TRBJ2-5; D not resolved. CDR1 and CDR2 from the germline V gene are SGDLS and YYNGEE. The CDR3 loop spans 15 amino acids. The V end was cut by 4 bases, the J end by 5 bases, with 18 bases between. The CDR3 nucleotides read TGTGCCAGCAGCCCCCCGGCGGCATTAGGGGAGACCCAGTACTTC. Protein sequence: CASSPPAALGETQYF.

The V and J genes are TRBV21-1 and TRBJ2-3. TRBV21-1 is given as a pseudogene. CDR3 size: 10 residues. CDR3 residues: CDTEGDTQYF. The CDR3 bases are TGTGACACCGAAGGAGATACGCAGTATTTT.

The chain is built from TRBV4-3 and TRBJ2-5, with D maybe TRBD2 (6 bases). V gave up 4 bases and J gave up 3 bases, with 9 bases separating them. The CDR3 runs to 13 residues. Germline CDR1 reads LGHNA; CDR2 reads YSLEER. The DNA for the CDR3 is TGCGCCAGCAGCCTAGGAGGGAAAGAGACCCAGTACTTC. Its protein is CASSLGGKETQYF.

V usage is TRBV9 and J usage is TRBJ2-7, with D perhaps matching TRBD1 or TRBD2 (5 bases each). Per germline, CDR1 SGDLS and CDR2 YYNGEE. The length of the CDR3 is 14 residues. With 3 bases removed from V and 4 bases from J, the gap between germline ends came to 14 bases. The CDR3 nucleotides read TGTGCCAGCAGCGGAGGGGTATTGGGTTACGAGCAGTACTTC. Encoded protein: CASSGGVLGYEQYF.

This clone was observed once. The V and J genes are TRBV5-1 and TRBJ2-5; 15 positions agree with TRBD2. Germline lookup yields CDR1 SGHRS and CDR2 YFSETQ. This CDR3 has 21 residues. V was pared by 2 bases and J by 4 bases, with 18 bases of the junction left unmatched. The CDR3 loop is CASSFSGTSGRHVPRRETQYF. The CDR3 bases are TGCGCCAGCAGCTTCTCCGGGACTAGCGGGAGGCACGTCCCCCGAAGAGAGACCCAGTACTTC. Complete variable domain (other parts from reference TRBV5-1 and TRBJ2-5): KAGVTQTPRYLIKTRGQQVTLSCSPISGHRSVSWYQQTPGQGLQFLFEYFSETQRNKGNFPGRFSGRQFSNSRSEMNVSTLELGDSALYLCASSFSGTSGRHVPRRETQYFGPGTRLLVL.

The chain carries TRBV10-3 and TRBJ2-7, with 8 bases aligning to TRBD1. V trimming: 3 bases; J trimming: 4 bases; junction bases outside the gene matches: 5. The CDR3 has 14 residues. Germline values: CDR1 ENHRY, CDR2 SYGVKD. The CDR3 is CAISDDRGGYEQYF. The CDR3 bases are TGTGCCATCAGTGATGACAGGGGAGGTTACGAGCAGTACTTC.

Comment on this clone: The sample has other DNA sequences that encode this CDR3 too. The chain employs TRBV18 and TRBJ2-4; D gene ambiguous. V lost 0 bases and J 0 bases, leaving 9 bases between the germline ends. Per the germline V gene, CDR1 is KGHSH and CDR2 is LQKENI. The CDR3 is 16 residues long. CDR3 loop: CASSPPGALAKNIQYF. For the CDR3, the DNA is TGTGCCAGCTCACCACCGGGCGCTTTAGCCAAAAACATTCAGTACTTC.

This chain links TRBV10-3 with TRBJ1-1, with a tentative D call TRBD1 (6 bases). The CDR3 loop spans 16 amino acids. The V end was cut by 2 bases, the J end by 2 bases, with 15 bases between. CDR1 and CDR2 from the germline V gene are ENHRY and SYGVKD. The CDR3: CAISEADRSLNTEAFF. The CDR3 DNA sequence: TGTGCCATCAGTGAGGCGGACAGATCTTTAAACACTGAAGCTTTCTTT.